The next 13 T cell receptor beta chains were all read from a single sample in a study of PD-1 blockade in mismatch repair-deficient tumors. Here immunoSEQ multiplex PCR was the method, and the copy in TCRdb shows in-frame clones only, minus some. The sample consists of approximately 23,000 clones, roughly 80% of them appearing once. The sample in question was PBMCs, obtained before pembrolizumab treatment. The receptor set was obtained from an adult with mismatch repair-deficient cancer.

The chain recombines TRBV5-1 with TRBJ2-1; 11 bases fit TRBD2. Trimming removed 6 bases from V and 7 bases from J; junction bases left unmatched: 9. Germline V gene sequence: CDR1 SGHRS, CDR2 YFSETQ. The CDR3 has 15 amino acids. CDR3 amino acids: CASIFTSGSRNEQFF. As DNA, the CDR3 is TGCGCCAGCATATTCACTAGCGGGAGTCGGAATGAGCAGTTCTTC.

This sequence joins TRBV28 and TRBJ1-2; D possibly corresponds to TRBD1 (6 bases). V was trimmed by 4 bases and J by 7 bases, leaving 10 bases between them. This CDR3 region has 12 residues. Per germline, CDR1 MDHEN and CDR2 SYDVKM. The CDR3 loop reads CASSSQGLGYTF. The CDR3, as DNA: TGTGCCAGCAGTTCACAGGGTCTTGGCTACACCTTC.

V is TRBV29-1 and J is TRBJ2-5; D might be TRBD1 (6 bases). Between the trimmed V and J ends, which lost 4 bases and 5 bases, there was a span of 11 bases. The CDR3 length is 12 residues. Germline assignment: CDR1 SQVTM and CDR2 ANQGSEA. CDR3 bases: TGCAGCGTTGTTGAGAGGGGGGAGACCCAGTACTTC. Translation: CSVVERGETQYF.

The chain recombines TRBV5-1 with TRBJ2-7, with a tentative D call TRBD2 (7 bases). The V end was cut by 3 bases, the J end by 3 bases, with 16 bases between. The CDR3 has 15 residues. CDR1 and CDR2 (germline): SGHRS, YFSETQ. CDR3 amino acids: CASSWGGRESYEQYF. The DNA for the CDR3 is TGCGCCAGCAGCTGGGGGGGGCGGGAGAGCTACGAGCAGTACTTC.

The chain employs TRBV28 and TRBJ1-2, with 7 bases matching TRBD1. The CDR3 has 16 amino acids. The V and J ends lost 6 bases and 2 bases, in that order; junction bases with no gene match: 12. Germline V gives CDR1 MDHEN, CDR2 SYDVKM. The CDR3 DNA reads TGTGCCAGCAGCCCCATCGACAGGGAAGGAAACTATGGCTACACCTTC. The encoded protein is CASSPIDREGNYGYTF.

The chain has TRBV25-1 and TRBJ2-1; tentatively, D is TRBD2 (6 bases). The CDR3 length is 15 residues. V shed 4 bases and J shed 8 bases, with 18 bases lying between them. CDR1 and CDR2 (germline): MGHDK, SYGVNS. The CDR3 DNA sequence: TGTGCCAGCAGTGCTCCGGGCCGGGGGAACTATGAGCAGTTCTTC. This gives the protein CASSAPGRGNYEQFF.

This chain joins TRBV19 and TRBJ2-1; 7 nucleotides match TRBD2. The germline V gene encodes CDR1 LNHDA and CDR2 SQIVND (reference sequence). The CDR3 is 15 amino acids. Trimming took 3 bases from V and 8 from J; bases not matched to a gene: 10. The CDR3 DNA sequence: TGTGCCAGTAGTATGGGGCGGGAGTTTTTTTATGAGCAGTTCTTC. This gives the protein CASSMGREFFYEQFF.

This sequence joins TRBV5-1 and TRBJ2-5; 10 bases align to TRBD2. The V and J ends lost 2 bases and 4 bases, in that order; junction bases with no gene match: 5. CDR1 is SGHRS and CDR2 is YFSETQ in the germline V gene. CDR3 length equals 15 residues. As DNA, the CDR3 is TGCGCCAGCAGCTTTACTCTAGCGGGAGCAGAGACCCAGTACTTC. This codes for CASSFTLAGAETQYF.

The chain has TRBV14 and TRBJ2-7; D is perhaps TRBD1 (6 bases). Trimming took 6 bases from V and 8 from J, leaving 14 bases between them. The CDR3 is made up of 12 amino acids. Germline V CDR1 and CDR2: SGHDN, FVKESK. CDR3 in amino acids: CASSRLTGQQYF. The CDR3 DNA reads TGTGCCAGCAGTCGTTTGACAGGCCAGCAGTACTTC.

V is TRBV29-1 and J is TRBJ2-3, with TRBD2 as a possible D gene (6 bases). CDR1 SQVTM and CDR2 ANQGSEA come from the germline V gene. The CDR3 has 12 amino acids. Trimming removed 1 base at V and 6 bases at J, with 8 bases between. The CDR3 DNA follows: TGCAGCGTTGAAGCAGGGAGGGATACGCAGTATTTT. This sequence encodes CSVEAGRDTQYF.

This clone was observed a few times. The chain uses TRBV6-6 and TRBJ2-7, with 8 bases that match TRBD1. CDR1 and CDR2 from the germline V gene are MNHNY and SVGAGI (reference sequence). V was pared by 4 bases and J by 0 bases, with 2 bases of the junction left unmatched. The length of the CDR3 is 14 residues. The CDR3 bases are TGTGCCAGCAGTTGGGACAGGAACTCCTACGAGCAGTACTTC. Protein product: CASSWDRNSYEQYF.

The chain couples TRBV9 to TRBJ2-1; D unresolved. CDR1 is SGDLS and CDR2 is YYNGEE in the germline V gene. This CDR3 comprises 15 residues. V lost 3 bases to trimming and J lost 8 bases, with 18 bases between them. The CDR3 region has the DNA TGTGCCAGCAGCGCCAATGGTAGCCCCTTCGATGAGCAGTTCTTC. It is translated as CASSANGSPFDEQFF.

The rearrangement uses TRBV5-4 and TRBJ1-4; 8 bases are shared with TRBD1. Germline V gene data show CDR1 as SGHNT and CDR2 as YYREEE (reference sequence). Losses at the gene ends were 0 bases for V and 7 bases for J; bases not matched to a gene: 5. This CDR3 is 15 amino acids long. The DNA for the CDR3 is TGTGCCAGCAGCTTGGGTGGGACAGGCGGTGAAAAACTGTTTTTT. The encoded protein is CASSLGGTGGEKLFF. Full variable domain (missing parts from reference TRBV5-4 and TRBJ1-4): ETGVTQSPTHLIKTRGQQVTLRCSSQSGHNTVSWYQQALGQGPQFIFQYYREEENGRGNFPPRFSGLQFPNYSSELNVNALELDDSALYLCASSLGGTGGEKLFFGSGTQLSVL.